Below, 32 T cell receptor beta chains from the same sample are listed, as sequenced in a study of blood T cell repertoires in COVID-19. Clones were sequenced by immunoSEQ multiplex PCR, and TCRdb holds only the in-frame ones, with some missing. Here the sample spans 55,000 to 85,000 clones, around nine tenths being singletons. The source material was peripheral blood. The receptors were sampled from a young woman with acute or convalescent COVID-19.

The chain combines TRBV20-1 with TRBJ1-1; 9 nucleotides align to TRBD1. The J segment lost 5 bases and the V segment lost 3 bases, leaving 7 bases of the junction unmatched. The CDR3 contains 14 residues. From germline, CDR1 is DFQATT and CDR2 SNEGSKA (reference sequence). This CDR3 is CSASLGQGQTEAFF. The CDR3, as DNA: TGCAGTGCTAGTTTAGGACAGGGGCAAACTGAAGCTTTCTTT.

DNA of the CDR3: TGTGCCAGCAGCCTACCCCTTAATGAGCAGTTCTTC. It encodes CASSLPLNEQFF. V is TRBV7-9 and J is TRBJ2-1, with D unresolved. This CDR3 has 12 amino acids. The ends were cut back, 5 bases at V and 7 bases at J, with 9 bases in the middle. Germline V gene lookup returns CDR1 SEHNR and CDR2 FQNEAQ (reference sequence).

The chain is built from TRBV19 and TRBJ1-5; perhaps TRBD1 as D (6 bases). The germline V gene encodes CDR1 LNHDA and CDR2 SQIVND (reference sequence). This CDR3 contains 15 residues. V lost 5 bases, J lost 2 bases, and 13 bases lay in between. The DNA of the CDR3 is TGTGCCAGTAGTCACAGGGCGGTTGGCAATCAGCCCCAGCATTTT. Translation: CASSHRAVGNQPQHF.

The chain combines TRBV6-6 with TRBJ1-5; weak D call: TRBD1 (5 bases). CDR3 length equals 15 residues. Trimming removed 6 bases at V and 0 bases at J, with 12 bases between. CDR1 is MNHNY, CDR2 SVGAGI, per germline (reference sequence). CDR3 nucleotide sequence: TGTGCCAGCAGAGCAGGGTGGGGTAGCAATCAGCCCCAGCATTTT. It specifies CASRAGWGSNQPQHF.

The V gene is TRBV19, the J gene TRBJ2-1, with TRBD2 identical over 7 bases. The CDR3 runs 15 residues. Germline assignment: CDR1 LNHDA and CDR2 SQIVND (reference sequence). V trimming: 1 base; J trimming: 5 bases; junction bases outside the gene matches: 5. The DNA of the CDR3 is TGTGCCAGTAGTATAGCGGGAGGACTAAACAATGAGCAGTTCTTC. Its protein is CASSIAGGLNNEQFF.

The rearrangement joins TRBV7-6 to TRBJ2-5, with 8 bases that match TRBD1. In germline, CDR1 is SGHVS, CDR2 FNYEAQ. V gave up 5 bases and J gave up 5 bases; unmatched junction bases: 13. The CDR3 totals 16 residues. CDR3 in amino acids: CASSNAVRGLWETQYF. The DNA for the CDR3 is TGTGCCAGCAGCAATGCCGTCAGGGGGCTTTGGGAGACCCAGTACTTC.

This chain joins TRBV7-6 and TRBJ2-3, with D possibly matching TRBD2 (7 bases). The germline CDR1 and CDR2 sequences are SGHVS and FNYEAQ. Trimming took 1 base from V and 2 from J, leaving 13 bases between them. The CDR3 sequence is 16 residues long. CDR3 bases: TGTGCCAGCAGCTTAGTCGCGCGGGGGCCCACAGATACGCAGTATTTT. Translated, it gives CASSLVARGPTDTQYF.

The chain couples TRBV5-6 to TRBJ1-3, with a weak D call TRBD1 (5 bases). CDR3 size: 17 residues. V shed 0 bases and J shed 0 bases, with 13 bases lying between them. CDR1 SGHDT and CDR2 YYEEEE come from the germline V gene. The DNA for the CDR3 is TGTGCCAGCAGCTTGGGCTGGGGCCCCAGCTCTGGAAACACCATATATTTT. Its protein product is CASSLGWGPSSGNTIYF.

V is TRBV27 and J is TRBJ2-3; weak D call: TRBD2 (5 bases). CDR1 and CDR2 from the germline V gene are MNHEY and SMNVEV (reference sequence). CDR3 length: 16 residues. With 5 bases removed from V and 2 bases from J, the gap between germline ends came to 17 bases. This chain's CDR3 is CASSLRRLRDTDTQYF. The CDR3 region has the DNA TGTGCCAGCAGTCTACGGAGGCTCAGAGACACAGATACGCAGTATTTT.

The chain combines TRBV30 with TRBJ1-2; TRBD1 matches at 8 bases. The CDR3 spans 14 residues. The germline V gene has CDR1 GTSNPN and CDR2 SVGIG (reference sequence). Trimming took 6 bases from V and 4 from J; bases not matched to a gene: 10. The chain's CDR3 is CACHRTGFGYGYTF. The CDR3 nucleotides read TGTGCCTGCCATCGGACAGGGTTCGGCTATGGCTACACCTTC.

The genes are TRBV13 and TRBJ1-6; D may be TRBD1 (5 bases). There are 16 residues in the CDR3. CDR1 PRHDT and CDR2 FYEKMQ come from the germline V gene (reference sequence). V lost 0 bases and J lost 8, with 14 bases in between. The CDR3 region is CASSLGDGGRDSPLHF. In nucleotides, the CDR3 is TGTGCCAGCAGCTTAGGGGACGGGGGTAGGGATTCACCCCTCCACTTT.

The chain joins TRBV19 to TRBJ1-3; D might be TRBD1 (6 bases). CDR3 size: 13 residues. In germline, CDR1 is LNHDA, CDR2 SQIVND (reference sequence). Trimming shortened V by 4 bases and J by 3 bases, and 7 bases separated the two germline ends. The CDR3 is CASSRGHGNTIYF. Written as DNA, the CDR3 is TGTGCCAGTAGTAGGGGGCATGGAAACACCATATATTTT.

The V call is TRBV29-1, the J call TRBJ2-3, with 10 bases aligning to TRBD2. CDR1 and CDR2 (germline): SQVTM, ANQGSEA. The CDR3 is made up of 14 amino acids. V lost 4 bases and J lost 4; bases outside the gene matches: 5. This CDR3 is CSVGASGRADTQYF. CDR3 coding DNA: TGCAGCGTTGGAGCTAGCGGGAGAGCAGATACGCAGTATTTT.

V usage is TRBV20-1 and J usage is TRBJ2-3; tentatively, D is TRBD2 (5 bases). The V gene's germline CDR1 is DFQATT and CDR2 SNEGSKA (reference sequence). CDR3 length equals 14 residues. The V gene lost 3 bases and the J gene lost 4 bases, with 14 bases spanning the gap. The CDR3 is CSASMPSRADTQYF. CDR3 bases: TGCAGTGCTAGTATGCCTAGCCGCGCAGATACGCAGTATTTT.

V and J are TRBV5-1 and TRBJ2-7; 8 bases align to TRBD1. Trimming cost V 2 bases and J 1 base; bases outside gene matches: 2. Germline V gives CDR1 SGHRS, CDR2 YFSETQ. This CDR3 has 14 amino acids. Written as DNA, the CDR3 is TGCGCCAGCAGCTTCGGGACAGGTTCCTACGAGCAGTACTTC. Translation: CASSFGTGSYEQYF.

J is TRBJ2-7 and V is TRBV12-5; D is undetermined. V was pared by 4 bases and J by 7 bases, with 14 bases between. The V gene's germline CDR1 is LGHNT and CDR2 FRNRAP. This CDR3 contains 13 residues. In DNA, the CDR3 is TGTGCTAGTGGTTCCGACATTGGGCAAGAGCAGTACTTC. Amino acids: CASGSDIGQEQYF.

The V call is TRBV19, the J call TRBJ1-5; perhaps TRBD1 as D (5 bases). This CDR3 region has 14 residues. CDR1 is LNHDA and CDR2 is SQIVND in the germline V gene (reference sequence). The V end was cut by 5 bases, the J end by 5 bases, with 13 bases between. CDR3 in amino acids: CASSSAQAHQPQHF. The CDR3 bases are TGTGCCAGTAGTTCGGCACAGGCACATCAGCCCCAGCATTTT.

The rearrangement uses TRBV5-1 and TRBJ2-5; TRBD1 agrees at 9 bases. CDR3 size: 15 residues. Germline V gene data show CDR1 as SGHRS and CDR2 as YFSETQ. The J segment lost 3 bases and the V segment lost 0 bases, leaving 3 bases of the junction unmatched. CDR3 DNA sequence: TGCGCCAGCAGCTTGGGGGACAGGGATGAAGAGACCCAGTACTTC. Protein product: CASSLGDRDEETQYF.

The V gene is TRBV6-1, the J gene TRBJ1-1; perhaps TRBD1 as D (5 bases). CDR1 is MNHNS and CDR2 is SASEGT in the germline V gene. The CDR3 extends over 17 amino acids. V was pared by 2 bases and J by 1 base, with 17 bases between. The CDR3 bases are TGTGCCAGCAGTGAATGGGAAGGGCGGGGCACGAACACTGAAGCTTTCTTT. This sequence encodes CASSEWEGRGTNTEAFF.

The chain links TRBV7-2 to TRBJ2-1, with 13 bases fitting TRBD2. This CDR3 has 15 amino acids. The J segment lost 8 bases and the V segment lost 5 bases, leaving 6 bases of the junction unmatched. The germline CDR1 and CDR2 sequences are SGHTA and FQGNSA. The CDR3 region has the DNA TGTGCCAGCAGCAGACTAGCGGGAGGATTGGATGAGCAGTTCTTC. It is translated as CASSRLAGGLDEQFF.

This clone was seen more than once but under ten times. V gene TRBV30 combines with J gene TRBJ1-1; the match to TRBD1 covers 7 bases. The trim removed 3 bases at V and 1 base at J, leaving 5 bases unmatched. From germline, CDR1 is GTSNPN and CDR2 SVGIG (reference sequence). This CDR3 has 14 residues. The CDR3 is CAWRNRDRNTEAFF. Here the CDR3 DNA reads TGTGCCTGGAGGAACAGGGACAGGAACACTGAAGCTTTCTTT.

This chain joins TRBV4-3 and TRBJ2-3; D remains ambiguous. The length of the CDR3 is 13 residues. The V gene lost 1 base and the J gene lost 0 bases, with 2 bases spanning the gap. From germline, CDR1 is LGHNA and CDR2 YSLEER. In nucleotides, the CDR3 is TGCGCCAGCAGCCAAGCTAGCACAGATACGCAGTATTTT. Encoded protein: CASSQASTDTQYF.

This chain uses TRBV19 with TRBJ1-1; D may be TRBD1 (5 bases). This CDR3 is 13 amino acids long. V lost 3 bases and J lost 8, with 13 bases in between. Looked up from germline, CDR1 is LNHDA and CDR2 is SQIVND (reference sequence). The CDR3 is CASSIGRGSEAFF. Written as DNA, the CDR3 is TGTGCCAGTAGTATTGGGAGGGGTTCGGAAGCTTTCTTT.

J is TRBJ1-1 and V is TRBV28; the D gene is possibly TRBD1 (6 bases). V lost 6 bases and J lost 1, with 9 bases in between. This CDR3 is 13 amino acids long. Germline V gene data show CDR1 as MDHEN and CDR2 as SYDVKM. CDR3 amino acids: CASSLQGNTEAFF. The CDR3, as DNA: TGTGCCAGCAGCCTACAGGGGAACACTGAAGCTTTCTTT. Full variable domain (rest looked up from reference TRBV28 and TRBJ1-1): DVKVTQSSRYLVKRTGEKVFLECVQDMDHENMFWYRQDPGLGLRLIYFSYDVKMKEKGDIPEGYSVSREKKERFSLILESASTNQTSMYLCASSLQGNTEAFFGQGTRLTVV.

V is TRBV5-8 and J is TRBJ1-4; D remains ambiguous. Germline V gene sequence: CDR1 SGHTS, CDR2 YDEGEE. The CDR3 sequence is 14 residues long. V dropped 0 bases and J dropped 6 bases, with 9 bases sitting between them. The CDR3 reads CASSLEAADEKLFF. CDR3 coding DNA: TGTGCCAGCAGCTTGGAAGCGGCAGATGAAAAACTGTTTTTT.

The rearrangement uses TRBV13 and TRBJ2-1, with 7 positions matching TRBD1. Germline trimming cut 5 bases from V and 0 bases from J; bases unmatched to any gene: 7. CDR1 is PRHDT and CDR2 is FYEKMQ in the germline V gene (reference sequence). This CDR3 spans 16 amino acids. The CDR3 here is CASSEGQWSSYNEQFF. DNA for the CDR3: TGTGCCAGCAGCGAGGGACAGTGGAGCTCCTACAATGAGCAGTTCTTC.

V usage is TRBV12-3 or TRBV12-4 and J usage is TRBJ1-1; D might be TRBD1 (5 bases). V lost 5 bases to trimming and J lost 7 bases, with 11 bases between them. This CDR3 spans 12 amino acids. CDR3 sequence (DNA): TGTGCCAGCAGTGGCCCGGGGGGTGAAGCTTTCTTT. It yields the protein CASSGPGGEAFF.

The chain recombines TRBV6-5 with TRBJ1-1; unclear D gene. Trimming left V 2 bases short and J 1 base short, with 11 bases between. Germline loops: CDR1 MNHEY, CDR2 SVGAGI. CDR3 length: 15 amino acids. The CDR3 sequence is CASSYSADWNTEAFF. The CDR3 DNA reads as TGTGCCAGCAGTTACAGTGCCGACTGGAACACTGAAGCTTTCTTT.

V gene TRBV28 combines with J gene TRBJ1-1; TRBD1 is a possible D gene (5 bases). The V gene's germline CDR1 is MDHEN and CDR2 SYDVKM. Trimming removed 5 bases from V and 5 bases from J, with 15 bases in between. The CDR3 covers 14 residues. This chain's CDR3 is CASSLTGAGTEAFF. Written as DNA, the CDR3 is TGTGCCAGCAGTCTTACAGGAGCTGGGACTGAAGCTTTCTTT. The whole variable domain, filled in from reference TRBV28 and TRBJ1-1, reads DVKVTQSSRYLVKRTGEKVFLECVQDMDHENMFWYRQDPGLGLRLIYFSYDVKMKEKGDIPEGYSVSREKKERFSLILESASTNQTSMYLCASSLTGAGTEAFFGQGTRLTVV.

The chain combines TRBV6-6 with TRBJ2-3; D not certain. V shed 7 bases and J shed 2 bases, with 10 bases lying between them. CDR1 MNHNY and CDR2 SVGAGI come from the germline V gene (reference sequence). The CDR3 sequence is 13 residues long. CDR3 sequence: CASTARNTDTQYF. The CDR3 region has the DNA TGTGCCAGCACCGCCAGGAACACAGATACGCAGTATTTT.

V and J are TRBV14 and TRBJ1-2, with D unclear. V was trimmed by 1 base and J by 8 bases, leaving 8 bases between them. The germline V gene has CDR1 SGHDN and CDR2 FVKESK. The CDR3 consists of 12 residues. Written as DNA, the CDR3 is TGTGCCAGCAGCCAAGGGTACGGGGGCTACACCTTC. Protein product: CASSQGYGGYTF.

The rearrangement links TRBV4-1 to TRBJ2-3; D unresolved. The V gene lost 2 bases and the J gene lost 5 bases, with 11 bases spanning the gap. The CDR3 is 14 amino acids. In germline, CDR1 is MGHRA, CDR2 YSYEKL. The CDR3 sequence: CASSQFDSEDTQYF. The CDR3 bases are TGCGCCAGCAGCCAATTCGATAGTGAAGATACGCAGTATTTT.